This T cell receptor beta chain was recovered during a study of T cells after yellow fever vaccination. MiXCR was run by TCRdb on the 5' RACE reads, yielding one entry per CDR3 protein. This repertoire shows some 300,000 distinct CDR3 sequences, around 9.3% found once; its top ten account for around 3.3%. CDR3 length: 14 amino acids. The germline V gene has CDR1 LNHDA and CDR2 SQIVND (reference sequence). Trimming stripped 2 bases from V and 0 bases from J, with 7 bases between. This sequence originates from a man aged 18 to 35 who received the YFV17D yellow fever vaccine. The sample was CD4+ T cells sorted from PBMCs, taken 5 days after the yellow fever booster vaccination. This rearrangement joins TRBV19 to TRBJ1-1; D not resolved. The CDR3 DNA reads as TGTGCCAGTAGTATATTGGGGATGAACACTGAAGCTTTCTTT. Amino acid sequence: CASSILGMNTEAFF.